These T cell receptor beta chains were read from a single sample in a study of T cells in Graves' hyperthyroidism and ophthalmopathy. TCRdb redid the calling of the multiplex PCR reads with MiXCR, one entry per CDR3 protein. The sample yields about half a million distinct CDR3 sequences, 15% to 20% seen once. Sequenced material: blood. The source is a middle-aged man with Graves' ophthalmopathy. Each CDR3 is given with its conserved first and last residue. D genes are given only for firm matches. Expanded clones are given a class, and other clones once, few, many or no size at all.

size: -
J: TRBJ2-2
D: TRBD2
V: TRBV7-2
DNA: TGTGCCAGCAGCTTAAATTCGGGCGGGGGGGCCGGGGAGCTGTTTTTT
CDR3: CASSLNSGGGAGELFF

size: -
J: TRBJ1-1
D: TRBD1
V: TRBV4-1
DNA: TGCGCCAGCAGCCAAGACCCTGGGACAGTGAACACTGAAGCTTTCTTT
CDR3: CASSQDPGTVNTEAFF

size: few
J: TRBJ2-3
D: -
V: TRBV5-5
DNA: TGTGCCAGCAAGAGGTGGGGGGCTTCCACAGATACGCAGTATTTT
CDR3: CASKRWGASTDTQYF

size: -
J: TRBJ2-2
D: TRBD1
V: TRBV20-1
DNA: TGCAGTGCTAGTGGGACAGTGGGTACCGGGGAGCTGTTTTTT
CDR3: CSASGTVGTGELFF

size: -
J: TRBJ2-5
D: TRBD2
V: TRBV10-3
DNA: TGTGCCATCAGTTCGCCGGTGGTAGCGGGAGTGGAGACCCAGTACTTC
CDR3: CAISSPVVAGVETQYF

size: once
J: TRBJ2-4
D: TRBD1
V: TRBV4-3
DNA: TGCGCCAGCAGCCAAACGACAGGGGCAAACATTCAGTACTTC
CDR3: CASSQTTGANIQYF

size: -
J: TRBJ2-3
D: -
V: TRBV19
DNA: TGTGCCAGTAGTATAGCCCCCGGACTCACAGATACGCAGTATTTT
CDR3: CASSIAPGLTDTQYF

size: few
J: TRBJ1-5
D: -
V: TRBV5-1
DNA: TGCGCCAGCAGCTCTCATACCGTTCTGAGGGGCGGAGTATTTAGCAATCAGCCCCAGCATTTT
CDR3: CASSSHTVLRGGVFSNQPQHF

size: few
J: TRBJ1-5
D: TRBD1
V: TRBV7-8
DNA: TGTGCCAGCAGCTCCCGGGACAGTAGTCAGCCCCAGCATTTT
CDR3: CASSSRDSSQPQHF

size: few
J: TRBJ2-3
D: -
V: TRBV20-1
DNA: TGCAGTGCTAGAGAGGCGGCAGATACGCAGTATTTT
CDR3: CSAREAADTQYF

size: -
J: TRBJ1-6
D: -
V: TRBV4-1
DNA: TGCGCCAGCAGCCTACCCCTCGGCAGGGCTTCACCCCTCCACTTT
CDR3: CASSLPLGRASPLHF

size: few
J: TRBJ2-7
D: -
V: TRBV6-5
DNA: TGTACCAGCAGTTACTCCCCCGGGGGCCCCTACGAGCAGTACTTC
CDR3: CTSSYSPGGPYEQYF

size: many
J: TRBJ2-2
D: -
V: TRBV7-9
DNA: TGTGCCAGCAGTAGGGCCCTGGACGGGGAGCTGTTTTTT
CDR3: CASSRALDGELFF

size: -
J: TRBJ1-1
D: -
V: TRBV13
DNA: TGTGCCAGCAGCTTAGAACAGGGATGGGCTGAAGCTTTCTTT
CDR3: CASSLEQGWAEAFF

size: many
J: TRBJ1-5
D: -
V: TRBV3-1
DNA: TGTGCCAGCAGCCAAATAAATCAGCCCCAGCATTTT
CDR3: CASSQINQPQHF

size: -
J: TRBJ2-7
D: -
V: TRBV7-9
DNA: TGTGCCAGCAGCTTAGCGTCATTGCGGGAAGGGCAGTACTTC
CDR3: CASSLASLREGQYF

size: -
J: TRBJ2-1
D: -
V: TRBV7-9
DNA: TGTGCCAGCTCCCGAGGCCCTACCTACAATGAGCAGTTCTTC
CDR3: CASSRGPTYNEQFF

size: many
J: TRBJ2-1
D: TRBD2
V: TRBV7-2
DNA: TGTGCCAGCAGCTCTGCCGGGACTAGCATTATCAATGAGCAGTTCTTC
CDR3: CASSSAGTSIINEQFF

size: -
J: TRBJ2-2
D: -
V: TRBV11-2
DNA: TGTGCCAGCAGCTTGAGGCCGAACACCGGGGAGCTGTTTTTT
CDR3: CASSLRPNTGELFF

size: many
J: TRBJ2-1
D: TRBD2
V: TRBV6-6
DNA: TGTGCCAGCAGTTACTCGAAGGCTAGCGGGAGAAATGAGCAGTTCTTC
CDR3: CASSYSKASGRNEQFF

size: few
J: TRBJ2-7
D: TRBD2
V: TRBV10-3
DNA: TGTGCCATCAGGGGGACTAGCGGGAGAACCTACGAGCAGTACTTC
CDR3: CAIRGTSGRTYEQYF

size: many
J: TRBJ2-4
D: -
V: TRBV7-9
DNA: TGTGCCAGCAGCTCGGATAAAAACATTCAGTACTTC
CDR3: CASSSDKNIQYF

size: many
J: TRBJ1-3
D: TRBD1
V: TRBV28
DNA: TGTGCCAGCAGTTTTGGGGACAGCGGAAACACCATATATTTT
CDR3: CASSFGDSGNTIYF

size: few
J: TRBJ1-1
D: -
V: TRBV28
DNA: TGTGCCAGCAGTCCGGACAGACAAGCTTTCTTT
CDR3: CASSPDRQAFF

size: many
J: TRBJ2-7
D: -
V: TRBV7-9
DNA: TGTGCCAGCAGCTCGGACCGGGGCACCTCCTACGAGCAGTACTTC
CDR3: CASSSDRGTSYEQYF